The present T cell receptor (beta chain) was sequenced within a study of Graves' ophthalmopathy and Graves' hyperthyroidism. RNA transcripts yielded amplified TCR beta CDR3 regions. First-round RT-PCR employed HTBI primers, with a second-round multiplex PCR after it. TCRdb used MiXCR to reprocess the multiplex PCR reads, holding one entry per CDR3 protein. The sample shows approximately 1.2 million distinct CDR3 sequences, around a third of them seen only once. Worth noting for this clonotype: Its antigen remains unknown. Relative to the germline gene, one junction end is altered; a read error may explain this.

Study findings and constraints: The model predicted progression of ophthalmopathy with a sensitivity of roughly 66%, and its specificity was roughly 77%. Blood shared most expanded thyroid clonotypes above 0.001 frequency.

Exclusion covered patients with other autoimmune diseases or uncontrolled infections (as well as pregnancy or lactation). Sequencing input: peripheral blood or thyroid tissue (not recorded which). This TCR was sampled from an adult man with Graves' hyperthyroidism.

As DNA, the CDR3 is TGTGCCAGCAGTAGTACAGGGGGCGTCGGTGGCTACACCTTC. Protein sequence: CASSSTGGVGGYTF. The V call is TRBV10-3, the J call TRBJ1-2, with 9 bases lining up with TRBD1. Germline V gives CDR1 ENHRY, CDR2 SYGVKD. The CDR3 runs to 14 residues.